This T cell receptor beta chain was recorded in a study of CDR3 diversity in severe acne (dated 2019 in TCRdb). The method was PCR. TCRdb records Illumina HiSeq 2000 as the sequencer. TCRdb trimmed the raw reads at Q25, called clones with MiXCR and kept productive beta chains. Merged by CDR3 protein, the rows form single entries marked with the most common genes and DNA. For this sample there are over 90,000 distinct CDR3 sequences; roughly 51% appear just once. Under 15% of the sample is held by the ten biggest clonotypes. The germline V gene (reference sequence) provides CDR1 LNHNV and CDR2 YYDKDF. Trimmed from V: 5 bases; trimmed from J: 4 bases; junction bases lacking a gene match: 7. Including cysteine and phenylalanine, the CDR3 has 15 amino acids. Left in the record is the CDR3 DNA by itself, 45 bases read in frame from the first base. Notes on this clonotype: Its specific antigen is unknown. The sample holds no much larger clone one base away, and base qualities are not on file.

The sequenced sample consisted of blood. This sequence uses TRBV15 and TRBJ1-5, and 8 junction bases match TRBD1. The receptor's source is a male donor with acne. The CDR3 region: CATSVPGTGNQPQHF. The bases are TGTGCCACCAGCGTACCCGGGACAGGAAATCAGCCCCAGCATTTT.